What follows are 22 T cell receptor beta chains derived from one specimen sequenced in a study of shared clonotypes between healthy human individuals. TCRdb's table, derived via immunoSEQ multiplex PCR, lists solely in-frame clones and lacks some. The table has fewer than 150,000 clones, approximately 70% seen once. Material: memory CD8+ T cells sorted from blood. Subset in this sample: CD45RO+ cells pooled with CCR7-negative TemRA cells. The receptors stem from a woman aged 25-40 years in good health.

The chain links TRBV6-1 to TRBJ1-5, with D possibly being TRBD1 (5 bases). CDR1 is MNHNS, CDR2 SASEGT, per germline. V lost 7 bases and J 6 bases, leaving 13 bases between the germline ends. CDR3 length: 13 residues. CDR3 nucleotide sequence: TGTGCCAGCATGGGCAGGGAAGGTCAGCCCCAGCATTTT. The encoded protein is CASMGREGQPQHF.

V is TRBV5-4 and J is TRBJ2-7; 11 positions match TRBD2. Looked up from germline, CDR1 is SGHNT and CDR2 is YYREEE (reference sequence). This CDR3 contains 15 residues. The V segment lost 1 base and the J segment 4 bases; nucleotides outside the gene matches: 4. CDR3 sequence: CASSLIASGRYEQYF. DNA of the CDR3: TGTGCCAGCAGCTTGATAGCTAGCGGGAGGTACGAGCAGTACTTC. The variable domain in full, with the rest retrieved from reference TRBV5-4 and TRBJ2-7, is ETGVTQSPTHLIKTRGQQVTLRCSSQSGHNTVSWYQQALGQGPQFIFQYYREEENGRGNFPPRFSGLQFPNYSSELNVNALELDDSALYLCASSLIASGRYEQYFGPGTRLTVT.

CDR3 nucleotides: TGTGCCAGCAGTTATATTCCTGACTCGGCGCGCTATGGCTACACCTTC. Protein: CASSYIPDSARYGYTF. V and J are TRBV28 and TRBJ1-2, with D hard to call. Looked up from germline, CDR1 is MDHEN and CDR2 is SYDVKM. V was pared by 4 bases and J by 4 bases, with 19 bases between. CDR3 length equals 16 residues.

The chain combines TRBV25-1 with TRBJ2-2; 12 positions match TRBD1. Germline trimming cut 2 bases from V and 7 bases from J; bases unmatched to any gene: 2. This CDR3 comprises 15 residues. In germline, CDR1 is MGHDK, CDR2 SYGVNS. In DNA form, the CDR3 reads TGTGCCAGCAGTGAAGGGACAGGGGGCCTCGGGGAGCTGTTTTTT. Its translation: CASSEGTGGLGELFF. Filled out from reference TRBV25-1 and TRBJ2-2, the complete variable domain reads EADIYQTPRYLVIGTGKKITLECSQTMGHDKMYWYQQDPGMELHLIHYSYGVNSTEKGDLSSESTVSRIRTEHFPLTLESARPSHTSQYLCASSEGTGGLGELFFGEGSRLTVL.

Concerning this clone: This is likely an artifact of a read error, given a far larger clone one base away. The chain employs TRBV5-1 and TRBJ2-7, with D possibly TRBD2 on 6 matching bases. This CDR3 has 14 residues. Germline CDR1 is SGHRS and CDR2 is YFSETQ. The CDR3 loop reads CDSSLEGPPYEQYF. In DNA form, the CDR3 reads TGCGACAGCAGCTTGGAGGGTCCCCCTTACGAGCAGTACTTC.

This clone has more than one count but fewer than ten. The chain has TRBV6-5 and TRBJ1-2, with a weak D call TRBD1 (6 bases). The CDR3 spans 15 residues. V lost 6 bases and J lost 5, with 19 bases in between. From germline, CDR1 is MNHEY and CDR2 SVGAGI. CDR3: CASSPTLQGQYGYTF. CDR3 sequence (DNA): TGTGCCAGCAGCCCGACTCTACAAGGACAGTATGGCTACACCTTC.

The chain links TRBV2 to TRBJ2-1, with 9 bases fitting TRBD2. J was trimmed by 4 bases and V by 6 bases; bases with no gene match: 7. Germline V gives CDR1 SNHLY, CDR2 FYNNEI. The CDR3 consists of 15 residues. The CDR3 DNA reads as TGTGCCAGCAGGTTAGCGGGAGAGATGTACAATGAGCAGTTCTTC. This encodes CASRLAGEMYNEQFF.

The table lists this clone with many counts. This rearrangement joins TRBV7-9 to TRBJ2-3; the match to TRBD2 covers 8 bases. This CDR3 has 15 residues. The V and J ends lost 4 bases and 2 bases, in that order; junction bases with no gene match: 5. CDR1 SEHNR and CDR2 FQNEAQ come from the germline V gene (reference sequence). The CDR3 loop is CASSSGLEYTDTQYF. In DNA, the CDR3 is TGTGCCAGCAGCTCGGGACTAGAGTACACAGATACGCAGTATTTT.

The V gene is TRBV5-1, the J gene TRBJ2-1; TRBD2 aligns across 11 bases. CDR3 length: 15 residues. Trimming removed 4 bases from V and 9 bases from J; junction bases left unmatched: 9. Germline CDR1 reads SGHRS; CDR2 reads YFSETQ. CDR3 sequence reads: CASSPVAGGQSEQFF. The CDR3 bases are TGCGCCAGCAGCCCTGTAGCGGGAGGGCAAAGTGAGCAGTTCTTC.

The chain is built from TRBV5-6 and TRBJ1-4; no clear D. The CDR3 has 16 amino acids. The V gene lost 1 base and the J gene lost 5 bases, with 15 bases spanning the gap. CDR1 and CDR2 (germline): SGHDT, YYEEEE. CDR3 sequence (DNA): TGTGCCAGCAGCTTGAATTCCGGGTGGGGAAATGAAAAACTGTTTTTT. Its translation is CASSLNSGWGNEKLFF.

The V gene is TRBV7-2, the J gene TRBJ2-1; the D gene is possibly TRBD2 (6 bases). The germline V gene has CDR1 SGHTA and CDR2 FQGNSA. The CDR3 length is 18 residues. Deletions cut 0 bases from V and 9 bases from J, with 24 bases between. The CDR3 is CASSLAGSPGTHLGEQFF. The CDR3 coding sequence is TGTGCCAGCAGCTTAGCCGGTTCCCCCGGGACTCACCTCGGTGAGCAGTTCTTC. Variable domain in full (rest from reference TRBV7-2 and TRBJ2-1): GAGVSQSPSNKVTEKGKDVELRCDPISGHTALYWYRQSLGQGLEFLIYFQGNSAPDKSGLPSDRFSAERTGGSVSTLTIQRTQQEDSAVYLCASSLAGSPGTHLGEQFFGPGTRLTVL.

The CDR3, as DNA: TGCGCCAGCAGCCCACGGGACACCTCCTACGAGCAGTACTTC. Translated: CASSPRDTSYEQYF. The rearrangement uses TRBV5-1 and TRBJ2-5; tentative D call: TRBD1 (6 bases). The DNA end lines up better with TRBJ2-7; the J call may be wrong. The CDR3 contains 14 residues. The V gene's germline CDR1 is SGHRS and CDR2 YFSETQ.

This sequence joins TRBV13 and TRBJ1-4; no reliable D call. Trimming removed 2 bases from V and 4 bases from J, with 8 bases in between. The CDR3 contains 14 residues. Germline lookup yields CDR1 PRHDT and CDR2 FYEKMQ (reference sequence). In DNA, the CDR3 is TGTGCCAGCAGCTTAAGAGGCGGTAATGAAAAACTGTTTTTT. This encodes CASSLRGGNEKLFF.

At least ten counts were recorded for this clone. The V and J genes are TRBV6-4 and TRBJ2-3; 9 bases fit TRBD2. Trimming at V came to 3 bases and at J to 8 bases, leaving 6 bases not matched to a gene. The CDR3 spans 14 residues. The germline V gene encodes CDR1 MRHNA and CDR2 SNTAGT. CDR3 in amino acids: CASSEREGLFTQYF. CDR3 bases: TGTGCCAGCAGTGAGCGGGAGGGCCTTTTTACGCAGTATTTT.

The chain couples TRBV6-1 to TRBJ2-1; D uncertain. This CDR3 spans 11 amino acids. V was clipped by 6 bases and J by 7 bases, with 7 bases between them. The germline gives CDR1 MNHNS, CDR2 SASEGT. Written as DNA, the CDR3 is TGTGCCAGCAGGGACGTTAATGAGCAGTTCTTC. Amino acids: CASRDVNEQFF.

This clone was recorded once. The rearrangement links TRBV11-2 to TRBJ2-7; 7 bases are shared with TRBD1. The CDR3 contains 14 residues. J lost 4 bases, V lost 5 bases, and 8 bases had no gene match. The germline CDR1 and CDR2 sequences are SGHAT and FQNNGV. The CDR3 sequence is CASSEDRVVYEQYF. CDR3 nucleotides: TGTGCCAGCAGCGAAGACAGGGTAGTATACGAGCAGTACTTC.

This clone occurred many times. The CDR3 does not close with the conserved phenylalanine or tryptophan, likely indicating a read error. The limits of the CDR3 on the DNA are not certain, so only TCRdb's listed CDR3 is given. V and J are TRBV15 and TRBJ2-7; TRBD2, the table's D call, lacks a check against the DNA. Germline V gene sequence: CDR1 LNHNV, CDR2 YYDKDF (reference sequence). The CDR3 numbers 13 amino acids, ends counted. This CDR3 reads CATSPTVSASPHY.

This chain links TRBV12-5 with TRBJ1-1; D perhaps matches TRBD1 (5 bases). V lost 8 bases and J 1 base, leaving 17 bases between the germline ends. Germline V gives CDR1 LGHNT, CDR2 FRNRAP. The CDR3 sequence is 15 residues long. The CDR3: CASPRCGAWNTEAFF. The CDR3 nucleotides read TGTGCTAGTCCACGATGCGGGGCCTGGAACACTGAAGCTTTCTTT.

This clone has more than one count but fewer than ten. This sequence joins TRBV25-1 and TRBJ2-7; D call uncertain. Germline assignment: CDR1 MGHDK and CDR2 SYGVNS. With 7 bases removed from V and 7 bases from J, the gap between germline ends came to 14 bases. The length of the CDR3 is 12 residues. CDR3 in DNA: TGTGCCAGCACCGACCCAAGAGGAGAGCAGTACTTC. Its translation: CASTDPRGEQYF.

The chain couples TRBV6-5 to TRBJ2-7; 9 bases are a match to TRBD1. There are 14 residues in the CDR3. Germline lookup yields CDR1 MNHEY and CDR2 SVGAGI. The J segment lost 4 bases and the V segment lost 5 bases, leaving 6 bases of the junction unmatched. As DNA, the CDR3 is TGTGCCAGCAGTGGGGACAGGGCTGGTTACGAGCAGTACTTC. Protein: CASSGDRAGYEQYF.

Many counts were recorded for this clone. The J gene is TRBJ1-1, the V gene TRBV6-1; 7 bases map to TRBD1. CDR3 length equals 17 residues. The germline V gene has CDR1 MNHNS and CDR2 SASEGT. V lost 2 bases and J lost 1; bases outside the gene matches: 10. This CDR3 is CASSESAGGSGNTEAFF. Here the CDR3 DNA reads TGTGCCAGCAGTGAATCCGCAGGGGGGAGCGGGAACACTGAAGCTTTCTTT.

The chain uses TRBV5-4 and TRBJ1-1; D not certain. V shed 0 bases and J shed 5 bases, with 2 bases lying between them. CDR3 size: 11 residues. Germline V gene lookup returns CDR1 SGHNT and CDR2 YYREEE (reference sequence). The CDR3 region has the DNA TGTGCCAGCAGCTTGGGGACTGAAGCTTTCTTT. Translated: CASSLGTEAFF.